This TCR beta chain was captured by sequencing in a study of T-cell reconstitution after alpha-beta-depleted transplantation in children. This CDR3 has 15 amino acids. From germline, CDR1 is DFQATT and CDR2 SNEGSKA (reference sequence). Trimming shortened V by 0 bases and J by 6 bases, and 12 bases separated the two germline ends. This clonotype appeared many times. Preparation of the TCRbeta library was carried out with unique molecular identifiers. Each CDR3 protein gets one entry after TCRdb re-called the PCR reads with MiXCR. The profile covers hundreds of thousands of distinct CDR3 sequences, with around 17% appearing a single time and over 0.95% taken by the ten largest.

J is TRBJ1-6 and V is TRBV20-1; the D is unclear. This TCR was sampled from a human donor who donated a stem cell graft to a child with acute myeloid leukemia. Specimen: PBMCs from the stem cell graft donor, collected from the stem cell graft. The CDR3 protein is CSAREDETLNSPLHF. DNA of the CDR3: TGCAGTGCTAGAGAGGACGAGACCCTTAATTCACCCCTCCACTTT.